These 5 T cell receptor beta chains came from one sample sequenced in a study of blood T cell repertoires in COVID-19. Profiling relied on immunoSEQ multiplex PCR, and the TCRdb table lists in-frame clones only, not all of them. The table shows about 110,000 clones, with about 85% occurring only once. The specimen sequenced was peripheral blood. Every receptor here comes from a woman in her seventies with acute or convalescent COVID-19.

V and J are TRBV11-2 and TRBJ2-3, with TRBD2 matching over 11 bases. This CDR3 contains 18 residues. J lost 1 base, V lost 1 base, and 7 bases had no gene match. Germline lookup yields CDR1 SGHAT and CDR2 FQNNGV. The CDR3: CASSLGVSGGAGTDTQYF. Written as DNA, the CDR3 is TGTGCCAGCAGCTTAGGGGTTAGCGGGGGGGCCGGCACAGATACGCAGTATTTT.

V usage is TRBV7-9 and J usage is TRBJ1-2; D remains unclear. CDR1 is SEHNR, CDR2 FQNEAQ, per germline (reference sequence). This CDR3 has 16 residues. Trimming took 6 bases from V and 7 from J, leaving 24 bases between them. CDR3 protein: CASRSDTVPRSSGYTF. DNA of the CDR3: TGTGCCAGCAGGTCCGATACAGTCCCCCGGTCGAGTGGCTACACCTTC. The complete variable domain, with remaining parts taken from reference TRBV7-9 and TRBJ1-2, reads DTGVSQNPRHKITKRGQNVTFRCDPISEHNRLYWYRQTLGQGPEFLTYFQNEAQLEKSRLLSDRFSAERPKGSFSTLEIQRTEQGDSAMYLCASRSDTVPRSSGYTFGSGTRLTVV.

This chain connects TRBV5-1 to TRBJ2-3; TRBD2 matches 10 bases. Germline values: CDR1 SGHRS, CDR2 YFSETQ. The V gene end was trimmed by 4 bases and the J gene end by 1 base; junction bases not matched to a gene: 3. CDR3 size: 15 residues. Here the CDR3 DNA reads TGCGCCAGCAGCCCCGGACTAGCGGGCACAGATACGCAGTATTTT. Its translation is CASSPGLAGTDTQYF.

The rearrangement uses TRBV3-1 (or the pseudogene TRBV3-2) and TRBJ2-1, with TRBD2 matching over 15 bases. This CDR3 has 18 residues. After removal of 3 bases from V and 8 bases from J, the junction contained 11 bases not matched to a gene. Germline V gene data show CDR1 as LGHDT and CDR2 as YNNKEL (reference sequence). The CDR3 loop reads CASSHDKVGLAGGHEQFF. Written as DNA, the CDR3 is TGTGCCAGCAGCCACGATAAGGTGGGACTAGCGGGGGGCCATGAGCAGTTCTTC.

This clone was counted only a few times. The rearrangement joins TRBV14 to TRBJ2-1, with 14 bases matching TRBD2. The CDR3 has 16 amino acids. CDR1 is SGHDN and CDR2 is FVKESK in the germline V gene. Trimming removed 1 base from V and 8 bases from J; junction bases left unmatched: 4. CDR3 residues: CASSQAGLAGDYEQFF. The CDR3 bases are TGTGCCAGCAGCCAAGCGGGACTAGCGGGAGACTATGAGCAGTTCTTC.